Listed here are 5 T cell receptor beta chains from one sample, sequenced in a study of blood T cell repertoires in COVID-19. The repertoire was sequenced with immunoSEQ multiplex PCR; TCRdb's copy has only in-frame clones and lacks some. In the table there are a few hundred thousand clones, about 87% of which are singletons. Sequenced: PBMCs or T cells enriched from blood (not recorded which). Every receptor here comes from a man aged 30 to 45 who had recovered from COVID-19.

The CDR3 spells CASSFSGTSGGPSTGELFF. DNA of the CDR3: TGTGCCAGCAGCTTCTCCGGGACTAGCGGGGGCCCGAGCACCGGGGAGCTGTTTTTT. This rearrangement joins TRBV11-3 to TRBJ2-2, with 14 bases lining up with TRBD2. Looked up from germline, CDR1 is SGHNT and CDR2 is YENEEA. The CDR3 covers 19 residues. V was clipped by 3 bases and J by 4 bases; unmatched bases: 10.

This chain links TRBV2 with TRBJ2-3; D is possibly TRBD1 (5 bases). CDR3 length: 13 residues. Germline CDR1 is SNHLY and CDR2 is FYNNEI. The ends were cut back, 6 bases at V and 0 bases at J, with 7 bases in the middle. This chain's CDR3 is CASRQGSTDTQYF. The CDR3 DNA reads as TGTGCCAGCAGGCAGGGTAGCACAGATACGCAGTATTTT. Together with reference TRBV2 and TRBJ2-3, the CDR3 gives the full variable domain: EPEVTQTPSHQVTQMGQEVILRCVPISNHLYFYWYRQILGQKVEFLVSFYNNEISEKSEIFDDQFSVERPDGSNFTLKIRSTKLEDSAMYFCASRQGSTDTQYFGPGTRLTVL.

This clone showed up just a few times. The same CDR3 also results from other DNA sequences found in this sample. The genes are TRBV19 and TRBJ2-3, with 9 bases fitting TRBD1. Germline V gives CDR1 LNHDA, CDR2 SQIVND (reference sequence). V shed 8 bases and J 1 base; nucleotides not matched to a gene: 4. The CDR3 covers 14 residues. This chain's CDR3 is CASRRTGGTDTQYF. The CDR3 DNA reads as TGTGCCAGTCGGAGGACAGGGGGCACAGATACGCAGTATTTT. The variable domain in full, with the rest retrieved from reference TRBV19 and TRBJ2-3, is DGGITQSPKYLFRKEGQNVTLSCEQNLNHDAMYWYRQDPGQGLRLIYYSQIVNDFQKGDIAEGYSVSREKKESFPLTVTSAQKNPTAFYLCASRRTGGTDTQYFGPGTRLTVL.

The J gene is TRBJ1-1, the V gene TRBV7-9; unclear D gene. Germline V CDR1 and CDR2: SEHNR, FQNEAQ (reference sequence). Trimming removed 1 base from V and 2 bases from J, with 14 bases in between. This CDR3 has 16 amino acids. Here the CDR3 DNA reads TGTGCCAGCAGCTTAGGATTTGCGACGGGAAACACTGAAGCTTTCTTT. It encodes CASSLGFATGNTEAFF.

The chain links TRBV5-1 to TRBJ2-3, with 7 bases aligning to TRBD1. Looked up from germline, CDR1 is SGHRS and CDR2 is YFSETQ. The CDR3 is made up of 14 amino acids. With V trimmed by 5 bases and J by 1 base, 4 bases remained unmatched. The CDR3 loop is CASRQGPGTDTQYF. CDR3 nucleotide sequence: TGCGCCAGCAGACAGGGGCCAGGCACAGATACGCAGTATTTT.